The T cell receptor (beta chain) described here comes from a study of blood T cell repertoires in COVID-19 (dated by TCRdb to the early 2020s). Regarding the complete study: Collaborator samples came from the United States, Italy and Spain and covered acute and convalescent phases of COVID-19. The prospective study material was composed of cDNA or gDNA derived from T cells, B-cell-depleted T cells, or PBMCs. Subjects who had been exposed to COVID-19, were actively infected with it, or had recovered from it provided the deeply sampled blood TCRbeta repertoires that made up the dataset. A freely available public database, intended as a resource for researchers studying the immune response to SARS-CoV-2, is where the repertoires were released. Samples were obtained from the ongoing ImmuneRACE study (first 160 participants) and from 1,000 to 1,500 subjects provided by 6 global collaborators. Sample metadata almost always included a de-identified subject ID, COVID-19 status, age in years and sex. Where available, HLA class I and class II types were obtained from metadata supplied by the sample provider rather than from assay-based typing.

This clone was detected only a few times. Its antigen is not yet known. It has no much larger one-base neighbor in the sample; base qualities were not kept. Whole blood was collected in K2EDTA tubes by collaborating institutions according to the institutions' own protocols. For TCRbeta analysis, collaborator samples were shipped as frozen whole blood, as isolated PBMCs, or as DNA extracted from either sample type. TCRbeta CDR3 regions were amplified from genomic DNA by means of the immunoSEQ Assay, a bias-controlled multiplex PCR. Per the source publication's procedure: Within the assay, amplification of reference gene primers was used to estimate how many nucleated cells each sample contained. To quantify the absolute abundance of each unique TCRbeta CDR3 rearrangement, sequence reads were collapsed and filtered. For each sample, productive Simpson clonality was calculated as the square root of Simpson's diversity index over productive rearrangements. TCRdb stores this immuneACCESS table with in-frame sequences only. Part of the clones is absent; in the studies checked, under half of the shortfall reflects unresolved V genes, and no reason is known for the rest. V and J calls and clone size are those listed in that table; D and trimming were worked out from the DNA. In all, the sample holds about 50,000 clones, and about 88% of those were seen once. The ten most abundant clones make up roughly a sixth of the sample.

V loses 3 bases, J loses 1 base, and the germline ends lie 14 bases apart. From the cysteine through the phenylalanine, the CDR3 covers 16 amino acids. Here the CDR3 DNA is all that survives: 48 bases in frame from base 1. CDR1 and CDR2, per the germline V gene (reference sequence), are LGHDT and YNNKEL. The full study reports these points: How much clinical and demographic metadata was included differed by source and by participant, and the metadata was provided uncurated.

The V gene is TRBV3-1 (or the pseudogene TRBV3-2) and the J gene is TRBJ2-3, and perhaps TRBD2 as D gene, on 5 matching bases. Sequences were obtained from peripheral blood. This TCR came from a man aged 70 or older with active COVID-19. The sequence in DNA is TGTGCCAGCAGCCACAGGACTCCTACGGGCACAGATACGCAGTATTTT. This encodes CASSHRTPTGTDTQYF.